Included here is one T cell receptor beta chain sequence, with context. The antigen is undetermined. Primers: 60 Vbeta forward and 13 Jbeta reverse. Sequencing used immunoSEQ multiplex PCR; TCRdb keeps in-frame clones, though not all of them. The sample includes around 120,000 clones, around three quarters of them seen just once. At sampling all donors were nominally healthy, likely with unrecorded immune exposures. This entry belongs to a study of cytomegalovirus exposure and HLA in healthy donors. The junction had 4 bases not matched to a gene; V was cut back by 4 bases and J by 2 bases. The germline V gene encodes CDR1 SGHDT and CDR2 YYEEEE. The CDR3 covers 14 residues. Regarding the study as a whole: Trimming of TCR beta V- and J-genes showed a link, identified in a later analysis, to a missense DCLRE1C variant.

Sequencing was carried out using PBMCs. The V call is TRBV5-6, the J call TRBJ2-3; 7 nucleotides line up with TRBD1. The sequence was collected from a woman aged 40 to 49 in good health and CMV-seropositive. CDR3 region: CASSPGQHTDTQYF. In DNA form, the CDR3 reads TGTGCCAGCAGCCCGGGACAGCACACAGATACGCAGTATTTT.